These 7 T cell receptor beta chains originate from one sample sequenced in a study of lymphopenia after photon versus proton radiotherapy. TCRdb keeps only in-frame clones here, not all; method: immunoSEQ multiplex PCR. This sample has fewer than 35,000 clones, with roughly 87% found just once. This specimen was peripheral blood, taken from a patient treated with proton-based radiotherapy. Every receptor here comes from a woman aged 70-85 years with pancreatic cancer. Some clones in this sample may be carry-over from other donors' samples.

The chain has TRBV7-2 and TRBJ1-4; 8 nucleotides line up with TRBD1. V trimming: 5 bases; J trimming: 7 bases; junction bases outside the gene matches: 6. This CDR3 region has 14 residues. Germline-derived CDR1 and CDR2 are SGHTA and FQGNSA. The CDR3 DNA follows: TGTGCCAGCAGCGTTGACAGGGGTAGTGAAAAACTGTTTTTT. As protein: CASSVDRGSEKLFF. The full variable domain, completed using reference TRBV7-2 and TRBJ1-4, is GAGVSQSPSNKVTEKGKDVELRCDPISGHTALYWYRQSLGQGLEFLIYFQGNSAPDKSGLPSDRFSAERTGGSVSTLTIQRTQQEDSAVYLCASSVDRGSEKLFFGSGTQLSVL.

This CDR3 reads CASTDRGGNSPLHF. For the CDR3, the DNA is TGTGCCAGCACCGACAGGGGGGGTAATTCACCCCTCCACTTT. The chain is built from TRBV6-6 and TRBJ1-6; 9 nucleotides align to TRBD1. The CDR3 has 14 residues. After removal of 7 bases from V and 6 bases from J, the junction contained 4 bases not matched to a gene. Germline V gene lookup returns CDR1 MNHNY and CDR2 SVGAGI (reference sequence).

This chain connects TRBV27 to TRBJ2-1, with TRBD2 matching over 8 bases. Trimming removed 6 bases from V and 5 bases from J; junction bases left unmatched: 12. This CDR3 is 16 amino acids long. Germline CDR1 is MNHEY and CDR2 is SMNVEV (reference sequence). CDR3 loop: CASRVGLATANNEQFF. The CDR3 DNA reads TGTGCCAGCAGGGTTGGACTAGCTACGGCAAACAATGAGCAGTTCTTC.

This chain joins TRBV2 and TRBJ2-3, with D possibly TRBD2 on 6 matching bases. The germline V gene encodes CDR1 SNHLY and CDR2 FYNNEI. V was shortened by 7 bases and J by 5 bases, with 22 bases between the two germline ends. CDR3 length equals 16 residues. CDR3 bases: TGTGCCAGCACCAGAAGCGGGCAGGGTGCCGGAGATACGCAGTATTTT. It codes for CASTRSGQGAGDTQYF.

This clone was observed once. At one of its ends the junction is not consistent with the germline gene, which may arise from a read error. This chain joins TRBV7-7 and TRBJ1-3, with unresolved D. The CDR3 is 16 amino acids. Germline CDR1 reads SSHAT; CDR2 reads FNYEAQ (reference sequence). CDR3 DNA: TGTGCTAGCAGCCCTGATCCAGTGACTTCTGGAAACACCATATATTTT. Residues: CASSPDPVTSGNTIYF.

This clone was recorded a few times. V is TRBV2 and J is TRBJ2-7; weak D call: TRBD1 (6 bases). Trimming removed 5 bases from V and 5 bases from J, with 16 bases in between. From germline, CDR1 is SNHLY and CDR2 FYNNEI. This CDR3 has 14 amino acids. CDR3 in DNA: TGTGCCAGCAGTTTGCTACAGGGTGCCCACGAGCAGTACTTC. Translated: CASSLLQGAHEQYF.

This chain uses TRBV6-1 with TRBJ2-1, with D possibly being TRBD1 (5 bases). The CDR3 totals 14 residues. The V end lost 2 bases, the J end lost 4 bases, and 9 bases lay between the germline ends. Germline V gene sequence: CDR1 MNHNS, CDR2 SASEGT. The CDR3 sequence: CASSEFKGYNEQFF. CDR3 DNA: TGTGCCAGCAGTGAATTTAAGGGGTACAATGAGCAGTTCTTC.